This is a list of T cell receptor beta chains from one sample in a study of cytomegalovirus exposure and HLA in healthy donors. Measured with immunoSEQ multiplex PCR; TCRdb has only the in-frame clones, and not every one. The sample contains more than 95,000 clones, over 70% of which appear only once. The sample consisted of PBMCs. Receptors were obtained from a male donor in good health and CMV-seronegative. The CDR3 runs from the conserved cysteine through the conserved F or W. The order of the fields is D gene, V gene, J gene, clone size, CDR3 DNA, CDR3 protein. The D gene is left open where the match is weak. Clone size, where shown, is once, few, many, or a class for clones that have expanded.

>NA|TRBV5-3|TRBJ2-3|few
TGTGCCAGACCTTCAGGGGCGCAGTATTTT
CARPSGAQYF
>NA|TRBV6-1|TRBJ1-3|NA
TGTGCCAGCAGTGCCCCGGGGACACCGGGGAACACCATATATTTT
CASSAPGTPGNTIYF
>TRBD2|TRBV2|TRBJ2-1|NA
TGTGCCAGCAGTGAATTACTAGCGGACTACAATGAGCAGTTCTTC
CASSELLADYNEQFF
>TRBD2|TRBV7-2|TRBJ2-7|NA
TGTGCCAGCAGCTCCCTGGGACTAGCGGGCTTGCAGTACTTC
CASSSLGLAGLQYF
>TRBD2|TRBV6-5|TRBJ2-7|NA
TGTGCCAGCAGTTACTCGACGGGAGGGAGATACGAGCAGTACTTC
CASSYSTGGRYEQYF
>TRBD1|TRBV4-3|TRBJ2-7|medium-sized
TGCGCCAGCAGCCAAGATCAGGCAGGGGGATCTTACGAGCAGTACTTC
CASSQDQAGGSYEQYF
>NA|TRBV7-2|TRBJ2-5|NA
TGTGCCAGCAGCTTAGCCGTTCAAGAGACCCAGTACTTC
CASSLAVQETQYF
>NA|TRBV5-5|TRBJ1-3|once
TGTGCCAGCAGCTTGGAGACAGGTCGTACCTGGTTT
CASSLETGRTWF
>TRBD1|TRBV4-3|TRBJ2-4|few
TGCGCCAGCAGCCCTACCGGGACAGGGGGAAACATTCAGTACTTC
CASSPTGTGGNIQYF
>TRBD1|TRBV2|TRBJ1-1|NA
TGTGCCAGCAGTGGTACAGGGGTGAGCACTGAAGCTTTCTTT
CASSGTGVSTEAFF
>TRBD1|TRBV10-3|TRBJ1-6|NA
TGTGCCTCCGGGACAGGGCATAATTCACCCCTCCACTTT
CASGTGHNSPLHF
>TRBD1|TRBV5-5|TRBJ1-4|NA
TGTGCCAGCAGCCTCGTCCCAGGGGGCGCGAGTGAAAAACTGTTTTTT
CASSLVPGGASEKLFF
>TRBD2|TRBV11-2|TRBJ2-1|NA
TGTGCCAGCAGCTTAGGCGGGAGTAGAAATGAGCAGTTCTTC
CASSLGGSRNEQFF
>TRBD1|TRBV5-1|TRBJ1-4|NA
TGCGCCAGCAGCTTGGGGACAGGAGAAAATGAAAAACTGTTTTTT
CASSLGTGENEKLFF
>TRBD2|TRBV28|TRBJ2-1|NA
TGTGCCAGCAGTTTCTTCCCAATCCGAGGCGGGAGCCTAGGTGAGCAGTTCTTC
CASSFFPIRGGSLGEQFF
>NA|TRBV29-1|TRBJ2-5|once
TGCAGCGTCGGTAGAGTTGACCAAGAGACCCAGTACTTC
CSVGRVDQETQYF
>NA|TRBV14|TRBJ1-2|once
TGTGCCAGCAGCCAAGCAGGATTACACGGCTACACCTTC
CASSQAGLHGYTF
>TRBD1|TRBV11-2|TRBJ2-2|NA
TGTGCCAGCAGCCCACACCTCGGGACAGGTTACACCGGGGAGCTGTTTTTT
CASSPHLGTGYTGELFF
>TRBD2|TRBV11-2|TRBJ2-3|NA
TGTGCCAGCAGCTTCCCGACTAGCGGGCCTAGCACAGATACGCAGTATTTT
CASSFPTSGPSTDTQYF
>NA|TRBV27|TRBJ2-1|NA
TGTGCCAGCATCCCCACTAGCCTGAGCTCCTACAATGAGCAGTTCTTC
CASIPTSLSSYNEQFF
>NA|TRBV7-9|TRBJ1-1|NA
TGTGCCAGCAGCTGGGACTTAAACACTGAAGCTTTCTTT
CASSWDLNTEAFF
>TRBD1|TRBV6-6|TRBJ1-1|NA
TGTGCCAGCAGTTACCAGGGACAGGGGGTCACTGAAGCTTTCTTT
CASSYQGQGVTEAFF
>NA|TRBV7-9|TRBJ1-1|NA
TGTGCCAGCAGCTTACTACTGGGAGGGCTTGGAGCTTTCTTT
CASSLLLGGLGAFF
>NA|TRBV5-5|TRBJ2-7|NA
TGTGCCAGCAGCTGGGTGGAGGGAAACTACGAGCAGTACTTC
CASSWVEGNYEQYF
>NA|TRBV25-1|TRBJ2-7|NA
TGTGCCAGCAGTGGATCGGACAGTCCTCGGGCCTTCTACGAGCAGTACTTC
CASSGSDSPRAFYEQYF
>TRBD2|TRBV7-9|TRBJ2-1|NA
TGTGCCAGCAGCACTCGGACTAGCGGGAGGTTCACCTACAATGAGCAGTTCTTC
CASSTRTSGRFTYNEQFF
>NA|TRBV9|TRBJ2-1|NA
TGTGCCAGCAGCGTAGACGGGAGTCCCTACAATGAGCAGTTCTTC
CASSVDGSPYNEQFF
>TRBD2|TRBV6-6|TRBJ2-7|NA
TGTGCCAGCAGGGCCCTAGCGGGGGAATACGAGCAGTACTTC
CASRALAGEYEQYF
>TRBD2|TRBV2|TRBJ2-7|once
TGTGCCAGCAGTGCAGAGGCGGGAGGTTACGAGCAGTACTTC
CASSAEAGGYEQYF
>NA|TRBV10-3|TRBJ2-3|NA
TGTGCCATCAGTGATTGGGGGCCAGACACCACAGATACGCAGTATTTT
CAISDWGPDTTDTQYF
>NA|TRBV7-9|TRBJ2-5|NA
TGTGCCAGCAGCTTAGCAGGGGCGGAGACCCAGTACTTC
CASSLAGAETQYF
>TRBD2|TRBV5-1|TRBJ2-1|NA
TGCGCCAGCAGCCCGGACACTAGCGGGAGATTTAATGAGCAGTTCTTC
CASSPDTSGRFNEQFF
>TRBD1|TRBV19|TRBJ1-1|NA
TGTGCCAGTGGACAGGTGAACACTGAAGCTTTCTTT
CASGQVNTEAFF
>TRBD2|TRBV9|TRBJ2-7|NA
TGTGCCAGCAGCGTAGAAGGGCGGGAGAACGAGCAGTACTTC
CASSVEGRENEQYF
>NA|TRBV5-4|TRBJ2-5|NA
TGTGCCAGCAGCCTTTCGGGGAGTACGGTCGAGACCCAGTACTTC
CASSLSGSTVETQYF
>TRBD1|TRBV10-3|TRBJ1-1|NA
TGTGCCATCAGTCTGGGACAGGGTGGGGTGACTGAAGCTTTCTTT
CAISLGQGGVTEAFF
>NA|TRBV6-5|TRBJ1-2|NA
TGTGCCAGCAGCCCGGCGTGGGGGCGCACTGGCGGCTACACCTTC
CASSPAWGRTGGYTF
>NA|TRBV18|TRBJ1-3|NA
TGTGCCAGCTCACCACTCCCCGGGGGTATTGGAAACACCATATATTTT
CASSPLPGGIGNTIYF
>NA|TRBV11-3|TRBJ2-3|NA
TGTGCCAGCACTGGGCCTAGGGGGGGGCGAGCAGATACGCAGTATTTT
CASTGPRGGRADTQYF